The subject of this entry is one T cell receptor (beta chain). What it binds is not known. Treatment here: roughly 18 received Ad26.COV2.S at low or high dose, single or two shots; 5 received placebo; per-sample allocation not given. It was on day 63 after the first vaccine or placebo injection that samples were taken. This sample stems from a study of Ad26.COV2.S vaccination and SARS-CoV-2 variants. About the study: Dosing was one shot or two shots 56 days apart.

The method was immunoSEQ multiplex PCR; TCRdb's version includes in-frame clones alone and lacks a portion of them. The repertoire holds more than 400,000 clones, about 92% seen once, with about 4.4% in the top ten. The study's findings and limits: It was found that vaccine and placebo recipients had similar non-spike TCR breadth. Reportedly, spike-specific CD8+ and CD4+ T cell responses achieved substantial breadth once vaccination had taken place.

The material was peripheral blood, obtained in a trial of Ad26.COV2.S vaccine versus placebo. The receptor was isolated from a person aged 18-60 years who received the Ad26.COV2.S COVID-19 vaccine or a placebo.

This chain's CDR3 is CASSFSGSPHEQYF. CDR3 DNA: TGTGCCAGCAGCTTCTCCGGGAGCCCCCACGAGCAGTACTTC. This chain connects TRBV7-9 to TRBJ2-7, with a weak D call TRBD2 (6 bases). The germline gives CDR1 SEHNR, CDR2 FQNEAQ (reference sequence). Trimming shortened V by 3 bases and J by 5 bases, and 14 bases separated the two germline ends. This CDR3 is built from 14 residues. Filled out from reference TRBV7-9 and TRBJ2-7, the complete variable domain reads DTGVSQNPRHKITKRGQNVTFRCDPISEHNRLYWYRQTLGQGPEFLTYFQNEAQLEKSRLLSDRFSAERPKGSFSTLEIQRTEQGDSAMYLCASSFSGSPHEQYFGPGTRLTVT.